Below, 24 T cell receptor beta chains from the same sample are listed, as sequenced in a study. TCRdb reprocessed the 5' RACE reads via MiXCR and lists one record per CDR3 protein. In the table there are tens of thousands of distinct CDR3 sequences, 22% of which are singletons. Sequenced sample: memory CD4+ T cells sorted from a lymph node. Stated subset: memory CD4+ T cells, CD4+CD45RO+CD25-. The receptors shown here come from a female donor with breast cancer.

This clonotype was detected many times. V is TRBV20-1 and J is TRBJ1-2; D not resolved. CDR1 is DFQATT and CDR2 is SNEGSKA in the germline V gene (reference sequence). Trimming stripped 6 bases from V and 7 bases from J, with 18 bases between. The CDR3 runs to 13 residues. The CDR3 region is CSALNEGGIGYTF. Here the CDR3 DNA reads TGCAGTGCCCTAAACGAGGGAGGAATTGGCTACACCTTC.

The sample holds many counts of this clonotype. This chain uses TRBV7-2 with TRBJ2-5; TRBD2 matches 10 bases. J was trimmed by 4 bases and V by 8 bases; bases with no gene match: 10. The CDR3 consists of 15 residues. CDR1 SGHTA and CDR2 FQGNSA come from the germline V gene. The CDR3 sequence: CASGTPRLAGETQYF. The CDR3 region has the DNA TGTGCCAGCGGAACCCCCCGACTAGCGGGAGAGACCCAGTACTTC. The variable domain in full, completed from reference TRBV7-2 and TRBJ2-5, reads GAGVSQSPSNKVTEKGKDVELRCDPISGHTALYWYRQSLGQGLEFLIYFQGNSAPDKSGLPSDRFSAERTGGSVSTLTIQRTQQEDSAVYLCASGTPRLAGETQYFGPGTRLLVL.

This clonotype was detected many times. J is TRBJ2-5 and V is TRBV5-1; 10 nucleotides align to TRBD2. Trimming removed 4 bases from V and 5 bases from J; junction bases left unmatched: 11. This CDR3 is built from 16 residues. Per germline, CDR1 SGHRS and CDR2 YFSETQ. The CDR3 loop reads CASSPSLAGEYETQYF. The CDR3 bases are TGCGCCAGCAGCCCGTCCCTAGCGGGAGAATACGAGACCCAGTACTTC.

CDR3 DNA: TGTGCCAGCAGTCCCGATCGGATTGAGCCCCAGCATTTT. Its protein product is CASSPDRIEPQHF. The chain links TRBV7-3 to TRBJ1-5; D is uncertain. CDR3 length: 13 amino acids. Trimming pared 6 bases from V and 8 bases from J, leaving 14 bases between. Germline lookup yields CDR1 SGHTA and CDR2 FQGTGA.

This clonotype has more than one count but fewer than ten. The rearrangement joins TRBV19 to TRBJ2-3; D not certain. CDR1 LNHDA and CDR2 SQIVND come from the germline V gene (reference sequence). Trimming shortened V by 1 base and J by 2 bases, and 7 bases separated the two germline ends. This CDR3 is built from 14 residues. The CDR3: CASSIVGNTDTQYF. For the CDR3, the DNA is TGTGCCAGTAGTATAGTAGGTAACACAGATACGCAGTATTTT.

This clonotype was found a few times. The CDR3 sequence: CASSYDGNTEAFF. The CDR3 DNA follows: TGTGCCAGCAGCTACGACGGGAACACTGAAGCTTTCTTT. V is TRBV7-3 and J is TRBJ1-1; no clear D gene. Trimming took 4 bases from V and 1 from J, leaving 7 bases between them. This CDR3 has 13 residues. The germline V gene has CDR1 SGHTA and CDR2 FQGTGA.

This clonotype was detected only a few times. This sequence joins TRBV24-1 and TRBJ2-7; D could derive from TRBD1 or TRBD2 (7 bases each). CDR3 length: 17 amino acids. Germline assignment: CDR1 KGHDR and CDR2 SFDVKD. V lost 1 base to trimming and J lost 3 bases, with 18 bases between them. The CDR3, as DNA: TGTGCCACCAGTGATTTAAGAAGAGACAGGGAGGGCTACGAGCAGTACTTC. Translation gives CATSDLRRDREGYEQYF.

The chain couples TRBV27 to TRBJ1-6; weak D call: TRBD1 (6 bases). The V gene lost 0 bases and the J gene lost 10 bases, with 25 bases spanning the gap. The CDR3 consists of 19 residues. CDR1 MNHEY and CDR2 SMNVEV come from the germline V gene (reference sequence). The CDR3 nucleotides read TGTGCCAGCAGTTTATCGCTTCGGGGGGCGACCTTCAACGGGTCACCCCTCCACTTT. Translation: CASSLSLRGATFNGSPLHF.

The chain carries TRBV5-1 and TRBJ2-4; 11 bases match TRBD2. V was pared by 4 bases and J by 4 bases, with 4 bases of the junction left unmatched. The CDR3 is 15 residues long. Looked up from germline, CDR1 is SGHRS and CDR2 is YFSETQ. CDR3 amino acids: CASSPGTSGKNIQYF. CDR3 DNA sequence: TGCGCCAGCAGCCCCGGGACTAGCGGTAAAAACATTCAGTACTTC.

In its sample, this clonotype was seen many times. The CDR3 bases are TGCGCCAGCAGCAAATCCGGGACGCTGGTTGGGGAGCAGTACTTC. It encodes CASSKSGTLVGEQYF. The chain combines TRBV5-1 with TRBJ2-7; D tentatively fits TRBD1 or TRBD2 (5 bases each). The CDR3 is made up of 15 amino acids. Germline V lookup: CDR1 SGHRS, CDR2 YFSETQ. The V end was cut by 4 bases, the J end by 7 bases, with 21 bases between.

The chain is built from TRBV5-1 and TRBJ1-1, with D perhaps matching TRBD1 (6 bases). This CDR3 has 15 amino acids. The V gene lost 0 bases and the J gene lost 2 bases, with 11 bases spanning the gap. Germline values: CDR1 SGHRS, CDR2 YFSETQ. Here the CDR3 reads CASSLAGGGNTEAFF. In DNA, the CDR3 is TGCGCCAGCAGCTTGGCGGGGGGCGGTAACACTGAAGCTTTCTTT.

This clonotype was counted ten times or more. This chain connects TRBV7-3 to TRBJ1-1; 8 positions match TRBD1. CDR1 is SGHTA, CDR2 FQGTGA, per germline. The CDR3 is 16 residues long. V shed 5 bases and J 5 bases; nucleotides not matched to a gene: 13. The CDR3 DNA follows: TGTGCCAGCAGCCCTTCCCCCCAGGGGGCAGCAACTGAAGCTTTCTTT. It translates to CASSPSPQGAATEAFF.

The chain uses TRBV5-1 and TRBJ2-7; the match to TRBD1 covers 7 bases. This CDR3 is 14 amino acids long. Looked up from germline, CDR1 is SGHRS and CDR2 is YFSETQ. Trimming took 0 bases from V and 1 from J; bases not matched to a gene: 1. The CDR3 here is CASSLGDSSYEQYF. The CDR3 nucleotides read TGCGCCAGCAGCTTGGGGGACAGTTCCTACGAGCAGTACTTC.

The chain employs TRBV20-1 and TRBJ2-2; D may be TRBD1 (6 bases). In germline, CDR1 is DFQATT, CDR2 SNEGSKA (reference sequence). The length of the CDR3 is 12 residues. The ends were cut back, 6 bases at V and 4 bases at J, with 9 bases in the middle. The CDR3 is CSAQQGTGELFF. In nucleotides, the CDR3 is TGCAGTGCCCAACAGGGCACCGGGGAGCTGTTTTTT.

The chain couples TRBV29-1 to TRBJ2-1; D gene ambiguous. Trimming stripped 7 bases from V and 4 bases from J, with 14 bases between. Looked up from germline, CDR1 is SQVTM and CDR2 is ANQGSEA. The CDR3 extends over 13 amino acids. CDR3 protein: CSGQATPYNEQFF. In nucleotides, the CDR3 is TGCAGCGGGCAGGCTACGCCTTACAATGAGCAGTTCTTC.

The chain has TRBV7-3 and TRBJ2-3; maybe TRBD2 (5 bases). Germline-derived CDR1 and CDR2 are SGHTA and FQGTGA. Trimming shortened V by 4 bases and J by 2 bases, and 13 bases separated the two germline ends. This CDR3 is 15 amino acids long. This CDR3 reads CASSSRSGNTDTQYF. In DNA, the CDR3 is TGTGCCAGCAGCTCCCGTTCCGGGAACACAGATACGCAGTATTTT.

This clonotype was seen a handful of times. The chain employs TRBV6-5 and TRBJ2-7; possibly TRBD2 for D (5 bases). This CDR3 comprises 14 residues. V dropped 0 bases and J dropped 6 bases, with 12 bases sitting between them. The germline V gene encodes CDR1 MNHEY and CDR2 SVGAGI. CDR3 sequence (DNA): TGTGCCAGCAGTTACTCCCCCGGGGTATCCGAGCAGTACTTC. Its protein product is CASSYSPGVSEQYF.

V gene TRBV20-1 combines with J gene TRBJ1-2, with TRBD1 matching over 7 bases. In germline, CDR1 is DFQATT, CDR2 SNEGSKA (reference sequence). V shed 0 bases and J 2 bases; nucleotides not matched to a gene: 6. The CDR3 consists of 15 residues. CDR3 in DNA: TGCAGTGCTAGAGATCGACAGGGAAGGAACTATGGCTACACCTTC. It is translated as CSARDRQGRNYGYTF.

This clonotype was seen at least ten times. The chain links TRBV19 to TRBJ2-2; D not resolved. Per the germline V gene, CDR1 is LNHDA and CDR2 is SQIVND (reference sequence). V was clipped by 4 bases and J by 5 bases, with 11 bases between them. The CDR3 covers 14 residues. The CDR3 region is CASSSAGFTGELFF. DNA of the CDR3: TGTGCCAGTAGTAGTGCCGGGTTTACCGGGGAGCTGTTTTTT.

This clonotype was counted ten times or more. V gene TRBV20-1 combines with J gene TRBJ1-1; D is possibly TRBD1 (6 bases). Germline assignment: CDR1 DFQATT and CDR2 SNEGSKA (reference sequence). The CDR3 consists of 13 residues. V gave up 2 bases and J gave up 0 bases, with 7 bases separating them. The CDR3 nucleotides read TGCAGTGCTAGAACAGGGTTGAACACTGAAGCTTTCTTT. It codes for CSARTGLNTEAFF.

This clonotype has only a few counts. The rearrangement joins TRBV5-1 to TRBJ1-3, with D hard to call. Germline V gene sequence: CDR1 SGHRS, CDR2 YFSETQ. This CDR3 comprises 14 residues. V lost 3 bases and J lost 0, with 7 bases in between. CDR3 amino acids: CASSSGDSGNTIYF. CDR3 in DNA: TGCGCCAGCAGCTCCGGTGACTCTGGAAACACCATATATTTT. Full variable domain (outside the CDR3, taken from reference TRBV5-1 and TRBJ1-3): KAGVTQTPRYLIKTRGQQVTLSCSPISGHRSVSWYQQTPGQGLQFLFEYFSETQRNKGNFPGRFSGRQFSNSRSEMNVSTLELGDSALYLCASSSGDSGNTIYFGEGSWLTVV.

The rearrangement links TRBV29-1 to TRBJ1-4; 7 nucleotides agree with TRBD1. J was trimmed by 5 bases and V by 7 bases; bases with no gene match: 4. There are 12 residues in the CDR3. CDR1 and CDR2 (germline): SQVTM, ANQGSEA. CDR3 protein: CSARQGNEKLFF. CDR3 nucleotide sequence: TGCAGCGCCAGACAGGGAAATGAAAAACTGTTTTTT. The full variable domain, its missing parts supplied by reference TRBV29-1 and TRBJ1-4, is SAVISQKPSRDICQRGTSLTIQCQVDSQVTMMFWYRQQPGQSLTLIATANQGSEATYESGFVIDKFPISRPNLTFSTLTVSNMSPEDSSIYLCSARQGNEKLFFGSGTQLSVL.

As for this clonotype: This clone may be a read error of a much larger clone one base away. The chain links TRBV2 to TRBJ2-3, with D perhaps TRBD2 (5 bases). V lost 6 bases and J 8 bases, leaving 18 bases between the germline ends. Per germline, CDR1 SNHLY and CDR2 FYNNEI. This CDR3 is built from 14 residues. The CDR3 loop is CASRREGPSGTQYF. In DNA, the CDR3 is TGTGCCAGCAGGAGAGAGGGCCCCTCAGGTACGCAGTATTTT.

The chain uses TRBV5-8 and TRBJ1-1; possible D gene TRBD1, 6 bases. Trimming removed 2 bases at V and 6 bases at J, with 17 bases between. Germline V gene data show CDR1 as SGHTS and CDR2 as YDEGEE. The CDR3 totals 15 residues. CDR3 sequence reads: CASSFYREGQAEAFF. The CDR3 region has the DNA TGTGCCAGCAGCTTCTACAGGGAAGGGCAGGCTGAAGCTTTCTTT.